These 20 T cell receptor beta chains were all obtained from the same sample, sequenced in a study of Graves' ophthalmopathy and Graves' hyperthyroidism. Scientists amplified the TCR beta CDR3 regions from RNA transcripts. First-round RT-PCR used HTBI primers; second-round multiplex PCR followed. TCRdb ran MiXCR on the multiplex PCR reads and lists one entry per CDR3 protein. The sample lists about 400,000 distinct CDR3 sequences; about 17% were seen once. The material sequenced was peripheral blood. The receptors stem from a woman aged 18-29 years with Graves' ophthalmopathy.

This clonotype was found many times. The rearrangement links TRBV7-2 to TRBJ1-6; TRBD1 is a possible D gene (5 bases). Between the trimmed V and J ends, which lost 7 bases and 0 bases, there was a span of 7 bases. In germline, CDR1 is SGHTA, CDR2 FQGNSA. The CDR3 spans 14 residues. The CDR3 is CASKGSSYNSPLHF. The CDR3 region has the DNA TGTGCCAGCAAGGGGTCCTCCTATAATTCACCCCTCCACTTT.

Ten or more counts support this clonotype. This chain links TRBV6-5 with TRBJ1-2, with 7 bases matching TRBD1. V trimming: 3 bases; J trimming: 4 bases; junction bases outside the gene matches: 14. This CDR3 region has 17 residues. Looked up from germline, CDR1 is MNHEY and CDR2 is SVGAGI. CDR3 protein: CASSYFSKTGSGYGYTF. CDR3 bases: TGTGCCAGCAGTTATTTCTCAAAGACAGGGTCGGGCTATGGCTACACCTTC.

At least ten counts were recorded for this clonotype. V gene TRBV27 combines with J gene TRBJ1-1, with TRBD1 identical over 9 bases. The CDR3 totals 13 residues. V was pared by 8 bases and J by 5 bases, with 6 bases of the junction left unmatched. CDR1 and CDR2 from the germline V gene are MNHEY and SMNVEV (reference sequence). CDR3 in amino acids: CASQTGGGTEAFF. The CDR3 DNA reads TGTGCCAGCCAAACAGGGGGCGGAACTGAAGCTTTCTTT.

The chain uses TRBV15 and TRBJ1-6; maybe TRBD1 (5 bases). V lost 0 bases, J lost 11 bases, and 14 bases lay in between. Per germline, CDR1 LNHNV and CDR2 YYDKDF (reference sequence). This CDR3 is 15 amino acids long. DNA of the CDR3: TGTGCCACCAGCAGAGATGGACACGATTTTGCACCCCTCCACTTT. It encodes CATSRDGHDFAPLHF.

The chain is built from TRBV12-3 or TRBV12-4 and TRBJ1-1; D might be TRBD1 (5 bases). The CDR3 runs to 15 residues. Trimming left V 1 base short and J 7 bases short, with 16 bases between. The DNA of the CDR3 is TGTGCCAGCAGTTTAGGGGGCAGGGTGCGGTATGAAGCTTTCTTT. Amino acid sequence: CASSLGGRVRYEAFF.

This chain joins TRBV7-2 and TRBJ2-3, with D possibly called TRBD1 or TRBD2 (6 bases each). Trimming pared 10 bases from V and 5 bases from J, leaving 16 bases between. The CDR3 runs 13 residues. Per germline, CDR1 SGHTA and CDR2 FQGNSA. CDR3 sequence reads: CATTGATRDTQYF. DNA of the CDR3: TGTGCCACTACGGGGGCTACTCGAGATACGCAGTATTTT.

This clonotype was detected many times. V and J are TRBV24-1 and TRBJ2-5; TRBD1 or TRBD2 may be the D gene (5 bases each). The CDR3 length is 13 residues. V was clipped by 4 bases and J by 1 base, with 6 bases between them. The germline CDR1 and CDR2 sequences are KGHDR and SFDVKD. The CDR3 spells CATSEGPQETQYF. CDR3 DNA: TGTGCCACCAGTGAGGGACCCCAAGAGACCCAGTACTTC.

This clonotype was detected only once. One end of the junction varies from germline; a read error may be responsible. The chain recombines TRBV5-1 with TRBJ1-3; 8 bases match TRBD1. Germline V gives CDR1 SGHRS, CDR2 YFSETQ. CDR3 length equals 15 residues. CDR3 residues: CASSPQGASGDTIYF. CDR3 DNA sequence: TGCGCCAGCAGCCCCCAGGGGGCTAGTGGAGACACCATATATTTT.

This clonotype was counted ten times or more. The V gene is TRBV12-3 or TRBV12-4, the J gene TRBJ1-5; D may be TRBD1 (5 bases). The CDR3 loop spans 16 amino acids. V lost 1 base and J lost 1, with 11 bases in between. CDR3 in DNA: TGTGCCAGCAGTTTAGTGCTCGGGGGGAGCAATCAGCCCCAGCATTTT. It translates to CASSLVLGGSNQPQHF.

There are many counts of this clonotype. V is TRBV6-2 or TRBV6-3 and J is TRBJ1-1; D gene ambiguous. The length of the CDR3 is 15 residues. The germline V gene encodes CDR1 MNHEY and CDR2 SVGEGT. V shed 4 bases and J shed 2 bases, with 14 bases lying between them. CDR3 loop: CASSSGRAHNTEAFF. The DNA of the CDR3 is TGTGCCAGCAGTTCTGGGCGGGCGCATAACACTGAAGCTTTCTTT.

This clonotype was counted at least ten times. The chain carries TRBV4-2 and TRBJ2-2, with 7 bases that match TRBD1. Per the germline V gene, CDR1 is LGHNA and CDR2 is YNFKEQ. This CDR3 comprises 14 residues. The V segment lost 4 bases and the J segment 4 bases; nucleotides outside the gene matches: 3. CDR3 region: CASSPSGGTGELFF. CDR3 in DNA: TGTGCCAGCAGCCCCTCAGGGGGCACCGGGGAGCTGTTTTTT.

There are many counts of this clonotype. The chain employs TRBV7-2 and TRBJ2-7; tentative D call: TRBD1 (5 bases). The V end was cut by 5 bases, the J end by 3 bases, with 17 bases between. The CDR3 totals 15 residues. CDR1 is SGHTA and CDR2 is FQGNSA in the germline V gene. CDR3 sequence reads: CASSGTGVSLYEQYF. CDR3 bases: TGTGCCAGCAGCGGAACAGGAGTCAGCCTCTACGAGCAGTACTTC.

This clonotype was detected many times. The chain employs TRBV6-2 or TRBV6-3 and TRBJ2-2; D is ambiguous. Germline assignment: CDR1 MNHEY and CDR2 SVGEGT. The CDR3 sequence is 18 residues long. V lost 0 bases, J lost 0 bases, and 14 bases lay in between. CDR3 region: CASSYSMEKFANTGELFF. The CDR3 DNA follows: TGTGCCAGCAGTTACTCGATGGAGAAGTTCGCGAACACCGGGGAGCTGTTTTTT.

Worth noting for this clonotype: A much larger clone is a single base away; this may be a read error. The chain's CDR3 is CAGSLEEVDSYNSPLHF. CDR3 nucleotides: TGTGCCGGCAGCTTAGAGGAGGTGGATTCCTATAATTCACCCCTCCACTTT. V gene TRBV7-9 combines with J gene TRBJ1-6, with unresolved D. Germline values: CDR1 SEHNR, CDR2 FQNEAQ (reference sequence). CDR3 length equals 17 residues.

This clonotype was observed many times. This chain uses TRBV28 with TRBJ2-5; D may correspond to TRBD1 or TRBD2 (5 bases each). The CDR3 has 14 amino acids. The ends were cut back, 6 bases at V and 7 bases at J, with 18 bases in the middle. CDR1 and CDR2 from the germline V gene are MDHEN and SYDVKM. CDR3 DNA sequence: TGTGCCAGCAGATCAGACAGAGAGGGAGTGACCCAGTACTTC. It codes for CASRSDREGVTQYF.

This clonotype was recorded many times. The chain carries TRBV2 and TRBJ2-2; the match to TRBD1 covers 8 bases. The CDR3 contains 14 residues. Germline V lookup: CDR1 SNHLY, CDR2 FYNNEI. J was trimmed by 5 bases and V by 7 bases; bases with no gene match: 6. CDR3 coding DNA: TGTGCCAGCATGATGCGACAGGGGACCGGGGAGCTGTTTTTT. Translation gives CASMMRQGTGELFF. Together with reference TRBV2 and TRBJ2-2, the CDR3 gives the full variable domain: EPEVTQTPSHQVTQMGQEVILRCVPISNHLYFYWYRQILGQKVEFLVSFYNNEISEKSEIFDDQFSVERPDGSNFTLKIRSTKLEDSAMYFCASMMRQGTGELFFGEGSRLTVL.

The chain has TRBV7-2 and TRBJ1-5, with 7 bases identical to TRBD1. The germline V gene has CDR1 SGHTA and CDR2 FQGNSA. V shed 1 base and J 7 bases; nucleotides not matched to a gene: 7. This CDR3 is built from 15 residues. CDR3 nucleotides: TGTGCCAGCAGCTTAGTAACAGGGGCTGGGCAGCCCCAGCATTTT. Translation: CASSLVTGAGQPQHF.

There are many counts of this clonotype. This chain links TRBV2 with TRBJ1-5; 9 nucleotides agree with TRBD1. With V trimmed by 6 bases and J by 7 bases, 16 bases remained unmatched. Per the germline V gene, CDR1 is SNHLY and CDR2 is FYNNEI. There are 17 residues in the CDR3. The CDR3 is CASRGDRATYTGQPQHF. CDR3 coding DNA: TGTGCCAGCAGGGGGGACAGGGCAACCTATACGGGGCAGCCCCAGCATTTT.

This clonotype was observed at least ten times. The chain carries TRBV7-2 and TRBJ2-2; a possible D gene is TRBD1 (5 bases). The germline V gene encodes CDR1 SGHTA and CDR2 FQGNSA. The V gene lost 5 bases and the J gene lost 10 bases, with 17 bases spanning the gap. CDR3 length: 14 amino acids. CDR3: CASSNNRGQMELFF. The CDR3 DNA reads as TGTGCCAGCAGCAATAACCGAGGACAAATGGAGCTGTTTTTT.

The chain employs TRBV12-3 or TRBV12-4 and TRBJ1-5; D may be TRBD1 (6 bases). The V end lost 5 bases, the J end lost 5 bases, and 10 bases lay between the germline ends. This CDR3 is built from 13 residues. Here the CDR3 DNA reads TGTGCCAGCAGTACTCAGGGGTATCAGCCCCAGCATTTT. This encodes CASSTQGYQPQHF.